This TCR beta chain was sequenced in a study of PD-1 and CTLA-4 blockade in melanoma. The table came from immunoSEQ multiplex PCR; TCRdb's copy has only in-frame clones and leaves some out. The sample consists of around 32,000 clones, about 89% of them appearing once. CDR1 is MNHEY, CDR2 SMNVEV, per germline (reference sequence). V lost 2 bases and J 0 bases, leaving 4 bases between the germline ends. The CDR3 consists of 13 residues. The sample here was CD8+ T cells from peripheral blood, taken before anti-PD-1 treatment. The chain links TRBV27 to TRBJ1-1; D uncertain. This sequence originates from a human donor with melanoma. The CDR3 DNA sequence: TGTGCCAGCAGTTTAGTCATGAACACTGAAGCTTTCTTT. This codes for CASSLVMNTEAFF.